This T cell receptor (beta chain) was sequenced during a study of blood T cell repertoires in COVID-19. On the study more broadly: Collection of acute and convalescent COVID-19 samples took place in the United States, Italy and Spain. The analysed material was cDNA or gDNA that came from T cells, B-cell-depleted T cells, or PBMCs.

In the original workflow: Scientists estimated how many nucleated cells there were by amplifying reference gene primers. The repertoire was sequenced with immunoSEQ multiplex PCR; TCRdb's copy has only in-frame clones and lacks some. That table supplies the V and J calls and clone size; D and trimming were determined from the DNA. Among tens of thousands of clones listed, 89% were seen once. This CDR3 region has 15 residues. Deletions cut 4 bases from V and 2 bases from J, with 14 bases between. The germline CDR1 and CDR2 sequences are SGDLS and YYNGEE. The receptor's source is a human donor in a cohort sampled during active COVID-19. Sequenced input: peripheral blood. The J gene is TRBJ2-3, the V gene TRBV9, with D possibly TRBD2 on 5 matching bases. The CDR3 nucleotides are TGTGCCAGCAGCCCCACCAGCGGCCCCACAGATACGCAGTATTTT. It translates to CASSPTSGPTDTQYF.